This TCR beta chain was sequenced in a study of OX40 agonist ivuxolimab in advanced cancers. Study background: Of the participants, approximately 38% had some prior anti-PD-1, anti-PD-L1 or anti-CTLA-4 therapy, which was allowed.

Here immunoSEQ multiplex PCR was the method, and the copy in TCRdb shows in-frame clones only, minus some. The sample has approximately 72,000 clones; about 83% are singletons. Per the germline V gene, CDR1 is SGDLS and CDR2 is YYNGEE. V lost 3 bases to trimming and J lost 7 bases; unmatched junction nucleotides: 4. This CDR3 has 14 residues. Details on this clone: No antigen is known for it.

General study findings and limits: CD8+ T cells averaged more expanded clones than CD4+. Clones of CD4+ and CD8+ blood T cells grew by week 6 at doses of 0.1 to 3.0 mg/kg.

The V call is TRBV9, the J call TRBJ1-6, with TRBD1 identical over 7 bases. The input for sequencing was CD4+ or CD8+ T cells sorted from blood, taken in a trial of the OX40 agonist ivuxolimab. This sequence was found in an adult with an advanced solid tumor such as melanoma, head and neck, liver or kidney cancer. CDR3 region: CASSATGMNSPLHF. CDR3 bases: TGTGCCAGCAGCGCGACAGGGATGAATTCACCCCTCCACTTT. The whole variable domain, filled in from reference TRBV9 and TRBJ1-6, reads DSGVTQTPKHLITATGQRVTLRCSPRSGDLSVYWYQQSLDQGLQFLIQYYNGEERAKGNILERFSAQQFPDLHSELNLSSLELGDSALYFCASSATGMNSPLHFGNGTRLTVT.